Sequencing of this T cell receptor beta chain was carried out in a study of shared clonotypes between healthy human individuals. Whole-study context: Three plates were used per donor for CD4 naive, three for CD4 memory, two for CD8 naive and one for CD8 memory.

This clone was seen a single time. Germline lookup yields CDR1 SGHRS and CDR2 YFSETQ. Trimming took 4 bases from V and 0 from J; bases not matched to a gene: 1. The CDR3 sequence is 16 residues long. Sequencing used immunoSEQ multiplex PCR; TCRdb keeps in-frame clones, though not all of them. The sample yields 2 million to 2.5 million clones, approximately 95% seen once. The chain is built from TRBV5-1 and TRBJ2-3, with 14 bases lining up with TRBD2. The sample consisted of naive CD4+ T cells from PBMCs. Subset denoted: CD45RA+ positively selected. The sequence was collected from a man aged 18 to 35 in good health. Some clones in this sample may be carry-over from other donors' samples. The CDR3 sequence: CASSRLAGGSTDTQYF. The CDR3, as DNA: TGCGCCAGCAGCCGACTAGCGGGAGGGAGCACAGATACGCAGTATTTT. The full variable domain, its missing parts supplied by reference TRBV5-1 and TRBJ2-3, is KAGVTQTPRYLIKTRGQQVTLSCSPISGHRSVSWYQQTPGQGLQFLFEYFSETQRNKGNFPGRFSGRQFSNSRSEMNVSTLELGDSALYLCASSRLAGGSTDTQYFGPGTRLTVL.